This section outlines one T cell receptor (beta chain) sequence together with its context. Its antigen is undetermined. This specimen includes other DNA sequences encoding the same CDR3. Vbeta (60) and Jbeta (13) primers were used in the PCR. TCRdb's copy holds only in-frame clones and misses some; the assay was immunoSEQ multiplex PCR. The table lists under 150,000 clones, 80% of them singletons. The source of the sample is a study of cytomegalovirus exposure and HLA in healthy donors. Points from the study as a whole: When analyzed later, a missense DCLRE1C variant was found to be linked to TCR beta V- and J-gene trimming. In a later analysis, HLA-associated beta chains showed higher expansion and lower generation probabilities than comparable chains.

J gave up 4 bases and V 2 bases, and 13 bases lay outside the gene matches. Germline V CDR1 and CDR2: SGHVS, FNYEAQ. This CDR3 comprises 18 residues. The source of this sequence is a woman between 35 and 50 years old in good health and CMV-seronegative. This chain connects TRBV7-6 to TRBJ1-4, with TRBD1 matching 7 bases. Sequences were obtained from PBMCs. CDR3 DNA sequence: TGTGCCAGCAGCTTAAAGATGAGTAGGGGGCAGATTAATGAAAAACTGTTTTTT. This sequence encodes CASSLKMSRGQINEKLFF.